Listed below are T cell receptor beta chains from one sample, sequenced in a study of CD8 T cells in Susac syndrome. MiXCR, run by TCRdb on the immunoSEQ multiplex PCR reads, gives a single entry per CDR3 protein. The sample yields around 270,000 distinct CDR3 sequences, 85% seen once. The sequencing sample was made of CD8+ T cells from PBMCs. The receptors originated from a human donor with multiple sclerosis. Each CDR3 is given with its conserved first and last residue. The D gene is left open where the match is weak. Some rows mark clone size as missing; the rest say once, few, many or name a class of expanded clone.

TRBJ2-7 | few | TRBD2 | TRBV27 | CASSLAGVSYEQYF | TGTGCCAGCAGTTTAGCGGGGGTCTCCTACGAGCAGTACTTC
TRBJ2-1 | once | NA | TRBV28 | CASRSPGFGLMSYEQFF | TGTGCCAGCCGAAGTCCAGGCTTTGGGCTAATGAGCTATGAGCAGTTCTTC
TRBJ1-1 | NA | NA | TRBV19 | CASSIKWDTEAFF | TGTGCCAGTAGTATAAAATGGGACACTGAAGCTTTCTTT
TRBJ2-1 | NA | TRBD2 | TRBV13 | CASGLTSGANEQFF | TGTGCCAGCGGGCTGACTAGCGGGGCCAATGAGCAGTTCTTC
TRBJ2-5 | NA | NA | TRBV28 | CASRPVGSETQYF | TGTGCCAGCAGGCCAGTGGGTAGCGAGACCCAGTACTTC
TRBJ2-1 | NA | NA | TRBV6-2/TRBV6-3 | CASSYFLNEQFF | TGTGCCAGCAGTTACTTTTTGAATGAGCAGTTCTTC
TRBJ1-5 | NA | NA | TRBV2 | CASSDVLSGDQPQHF | TGTGCCAGCAGTGATGTATTGAGTGGGGATCAGCCCCAGCATTTT
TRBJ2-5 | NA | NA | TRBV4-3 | CASSQDLGNPQETQYF | TGCGCCAGCAGCCAAGATTTAGGTAACCCCCAAGAGACCCAGTACTTC
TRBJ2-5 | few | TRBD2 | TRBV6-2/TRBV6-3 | CASSYSIRLAGRRETQYF | TGTGCCAGCAGTTACTCGATTCGACTAGCGGGAAGACGAGAGACCCAGTACTTC
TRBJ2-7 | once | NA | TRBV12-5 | CASGLQGFDEQYF | TGTGCTAGTGGACTACAGGGTTTCGACGAGCAGTACTTC
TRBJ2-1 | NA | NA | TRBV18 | CASSLERWSYNEQFF | TGTGCCAGCTCACTTGAGAGGTGGTCTTACAATGAGCAGTTCTTC
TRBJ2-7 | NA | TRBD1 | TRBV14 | CASSKDRGSYEQYF | TGTGCCAGCAGTAAGGACAGGGGGTCCTACGAGCAGTACTTC
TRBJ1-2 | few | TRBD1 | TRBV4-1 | CASSQRDRVMMGYTF | TGCGCCAGCAGCCAACGGGACAGGGTTATGATGGGCTACACCTTC
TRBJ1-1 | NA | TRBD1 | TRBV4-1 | CASSLRGTGKNTEAFF | TGCGCCAGCAGCTTACGCGGGACAGGAAAGAACACTGAAGCTTTCTTT
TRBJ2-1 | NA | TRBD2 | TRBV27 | CASSSGTSGLYNEQFF | TGTGCCAGCAGTTCCGGGACTAGCGGCTTATACAATGAGCAGTTCTTC
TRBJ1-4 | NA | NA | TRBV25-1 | CASSEFGADHNEKLFF | TGTGCCAGCAGTGAATTTGGGGCAGACCATAATGAAAAACTGTTTTTT
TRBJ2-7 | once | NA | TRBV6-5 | CASSSSSGTYEQYF | TGTGCCAGCAGTTCCTCATCAGGAACCTACGAGCAGTACTTC
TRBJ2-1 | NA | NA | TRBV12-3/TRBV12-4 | CASIWRSSYNEQFF | TGTGCCAGCATTTGGCGGTCCTCCTACAATGAGCAGTTCTTC
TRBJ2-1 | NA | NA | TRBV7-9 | CASSLTRGASSYNEQFF | TGTGCCAGCAGCTTGACCAGGGGTGCCAGCTCCTACAATGAGCAGTTCTTC
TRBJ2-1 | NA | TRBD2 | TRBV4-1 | CASSQEGLAGGKLDNEQFF | TGCGCCAGCAGCCAAGAGGGACTAGCGGGAGGAAAGTTGGACAATGAGCAGTTCTTC
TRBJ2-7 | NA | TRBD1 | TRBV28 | CASTLGQRGYEQYF | TGTGCCAGCACCCTGGGACAGAGAGGATACGAGCAGTACTTC
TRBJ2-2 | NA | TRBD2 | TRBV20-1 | CSARPTAGGPGTGELFF | TGCAGTGCTAGACCCACAGCGGGGGGACCGGGCACCGGGGAGCTGTTTTTT
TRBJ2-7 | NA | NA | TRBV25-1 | CASTGSYPYEQYF | TGTGCCAGCACCGGCAGCTACCCCTACGAGCAGTACTTC
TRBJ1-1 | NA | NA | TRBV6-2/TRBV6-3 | CASSYGREAFF | TGTGCCAGCAGTTACGGGCGTGAAGCTTTCTTT
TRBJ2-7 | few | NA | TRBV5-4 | CASSLVVRDEQYF | TGTGCCAGCAGCTTGGTTGTCCGGGACGAGCAGTACTTC
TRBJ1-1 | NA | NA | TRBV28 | CASSPNLDTGLNTEAFF | TGTGCCAGCAGTCCGAATCTCGATACAGGGTTGAACACTGAAGCTTTCTTT
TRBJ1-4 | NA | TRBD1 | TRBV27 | CASSTHRGGEKLFF | TGTGCCAGCAGTACCCACAGGGGAGGTGAAAAACTGTTTTTT
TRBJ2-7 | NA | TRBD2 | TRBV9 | CASSASRTSAGDEQYF | TGTGCCAGCAGCGCTAGTAGGACTAGCGCGGGGGACGAGCAGTACTTC
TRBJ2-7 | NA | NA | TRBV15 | CATSREGSSDYEQYF | TGTGCCACCAGCAGAGAAGGTAGCAGCGACTACGAGCAGTACTTC
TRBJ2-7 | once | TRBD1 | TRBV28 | CASKGQGVSYEQYF | TGTGCCAGCAAGGGACAGGGGGTCTCCTACGAGCAGTACTTC
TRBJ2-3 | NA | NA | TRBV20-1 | CSANEPPARASDTQYF | TGCAGTGCTAACGAGCCCCCGGCGAGAGCCTCAGATACGCAGTATTTT
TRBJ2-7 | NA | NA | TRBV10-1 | CASSESAGTNEQYF | TGCGCCAGCAGTGAGTCGGCCGGGACAAACGAGCAGTACTTC
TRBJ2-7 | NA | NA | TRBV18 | CASSPPHRDWSSYEQYF | TGTGCCAGCTCACCACCGCACCGGGACTGGAGCTCCTACGAGCAGTACTTC
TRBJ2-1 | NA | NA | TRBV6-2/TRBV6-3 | CASSYGWINEQFF | TGTGCCAGCAGTTACGGCTGGATCAATGAGCAGTTCTTC
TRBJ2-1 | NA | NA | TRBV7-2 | CASSPGGFFNEQFF | TGTGCCAGCAGCCCCGGTGGTTTCTTCAATGAGCAGTTCTTC
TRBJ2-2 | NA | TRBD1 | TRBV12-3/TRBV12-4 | CASSTHPGQLNTGELFF | TGTGCCAGCAGCACCCACCCGGGACAGCTGAACACCGGGGAGCTGTTTTTT
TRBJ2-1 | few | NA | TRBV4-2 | CASSQDISPSSKSEFGNEQFF | TGTGCCAGCAGCCAAGATATTTCACCCTCAAGTAAGAGTGAGTTCGGCAATGAGCAGTTCTTC
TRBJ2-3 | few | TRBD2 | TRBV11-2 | CASSPSGSRTDTQYF | TGTGCCAGCAGCCCTAGCGGGAGCCGCACAGATACGCAGTATTTT
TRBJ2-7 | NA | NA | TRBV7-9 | CASSSRSSYEQYF | TGTGCCAGTAGCTCCCGGTCATCCTACGAGCAGTACTTC
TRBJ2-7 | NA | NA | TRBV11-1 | CASSARSPAYEQYF | TGTGCCAGCAGCGCCCGATCCCCAGCCTACGAGCAGTACTTC
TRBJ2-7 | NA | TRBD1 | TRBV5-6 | CASSLVPGTGSYEQYF | TGTGCCAGCAGCTTGGTCCCCGGGACAGGGTCCTACGAGCAGTACTTC
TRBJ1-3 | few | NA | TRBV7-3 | CASSPQGHPGNTIYF | TGTGCCAGCAGCCCGCAGGGGCATCCTGGAAACACCATATATTTT
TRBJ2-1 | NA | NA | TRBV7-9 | CASSPGPSYNEQFF | TGTGCCAGCAGCCCTGGACCGTCCTACAATGAGCAGTTCTTC
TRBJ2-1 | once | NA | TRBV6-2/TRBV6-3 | CASSWALQNEQFF | TGTGCCAGCAGTTGGGCCTTACAGAATGAGCAGTTCTTC
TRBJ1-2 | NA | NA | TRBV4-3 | CASSQFHGGYTF | TGCGCCAGCAGCCAATTCCATGGAGGCTACACCTTC
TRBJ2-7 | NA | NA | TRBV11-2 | CASSLIPGGVYEQYF | TGTGCCAGCAGCTTAATCCCAGGTGGGGTTTACGAGCAGTACTTC
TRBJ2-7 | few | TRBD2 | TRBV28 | CASSSLAGVDEQYF | TGTGCCAGCAGTTCACTAGCGGGAGTGGACGAGCAGTACTTC
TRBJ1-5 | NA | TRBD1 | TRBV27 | CASRGVSTGVYQPQHF | TGTGCCAGCAGGGGCGTCTCAACAGGGGTATATCAGCCCCAGCATTTT
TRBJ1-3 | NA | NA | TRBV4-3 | CASSRGTRENTIYF | TGCGCCAGCAGCCGAGGGACCCGGGAAAACACCATATATTTT